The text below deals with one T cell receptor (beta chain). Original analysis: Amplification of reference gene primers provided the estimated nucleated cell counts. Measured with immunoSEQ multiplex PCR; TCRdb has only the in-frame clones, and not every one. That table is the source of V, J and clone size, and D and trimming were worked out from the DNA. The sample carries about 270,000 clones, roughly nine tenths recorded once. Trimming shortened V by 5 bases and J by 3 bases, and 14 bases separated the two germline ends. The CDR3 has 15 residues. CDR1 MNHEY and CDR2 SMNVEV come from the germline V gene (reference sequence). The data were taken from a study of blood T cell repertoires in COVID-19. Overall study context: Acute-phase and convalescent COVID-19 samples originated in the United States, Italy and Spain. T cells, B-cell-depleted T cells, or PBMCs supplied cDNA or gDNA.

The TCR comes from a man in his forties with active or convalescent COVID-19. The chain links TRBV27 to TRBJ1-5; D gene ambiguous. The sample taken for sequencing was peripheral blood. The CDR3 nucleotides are TGTGCCAGCAGTCGGTCGACGGGTCTCAATCAGCCCCAGCATTTT. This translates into CASSRSTGLNQPQHF.